The 7 T cell receptor beta chains in this list originate from one sample, sequenced in a study of blood T cell repertoires in COVID-19. Repertoires were generated with immunoSEQ multiplex PCR, while TCRdb's copy carries only in-frame clones and drops some. Here the sample spans some 30,000 clones, 80% to 90% being singletons. The sample comprised peripheral blood. These receptors were collected from a woman at least 80 years old with active or convalescent COVID-19.

The chain links TRBV5-8 to TRBJ2-7; the D is unclear. The germline CDR1 and CDR2 sequences are SGHTS and YDEGEE. This CDR3 is built from 14 residues. Trimming removed 1 base from V and 7 bases from J, with 15 bases in between. The CDR3 region has the DNA TGTGCCAGCAGCTTGTTTATCATAAGCCTGGAGCAGTACTTC. Protein: CASSLFIISLEQYF.

The rearrangement uses TRBV9 and TRBJ1-3, with 7 bases fitting TRBD1. Germline V gene lookup returns CDR1 SGDLS and CDR2 YYNGEE. This CDR3 has 21 residues. V was pared by 0 bases and J by 1 base, with 19 bases of the junction left unmatched. The CDR3 protein is CASSVDSAGQYSFTSGNTIYF. CDR3 sequence (DNA): TGTGCCAGCAGCGTAGACTCTGCGGGACAGTACTCTTTTACTTCTGGAAACACCATATATTTT. The complete variable domain, with remaining parts taken from reference TRBV9 and TRBJ1-3, reads DSGVTQTPKHLITATGQRVTLRCSPRSGDLSVYWYQQSLDQGLQFLIQYYNGEERAKGNILERFSAQQFPDLHSELNLSSLELGDSALYFCASSVDSAGQYSFTSGNTIYFGEGSWLTVV.

V usage is TRBV7-3 and J usage is TRBJ2-1, with 9 bases fitting TRBD2. The J segment lost 4 bases and the V segment lost 5 bases, leaving 9 bases of the junction unmatched. This CDR3 comprises 16 residues. CDR1 SGHTA and CDR2 FQGTGA come from the germline V gene. The DNA of the CDR3 is TGTGCCAGCAGCACGATTAGCGGGGGAGAATACAATGAGCAGTTCTTC. Amino acid sequence: CASSTISGGEYNEQFF.

This clone has more than one count but fewer than ten. The chain has TRBV7-9 and TRBJ1-2; 7 bases map to TRBD1. The germline V gene has CDR1 SEHNR and CDR2 FQNEAQ (reference sequence). V lost 4 bases, J lost 6 bases, and 14 bases stayed unmatched. CDR3 length: 16 amino acids. CDR3 region: CASSSPITGEMDGYTF. CDR3 bases: TGTGCCAGCAGCTCCCCCATAACAGGGGAGATGGATGGCTACACCTTC.

As to this clone: The same CDR3 also results from other DNA sequences found in this sample. The chain uses TRBV19 and TRBJ2-7, with unresolved D. Looked up from germline, CDR1 is LNHDA and CDR2 is SQIVND (reference sequence). V lost 5 bases, J lost 0 bases, and 17 bases lay in between. CDR3 length: 16 amino acids. The CDR3 loop is CASSLTRIVNSYEQYF. DNA for the CDR3: TGTGCCAGTAGTCTGACACGAATAGTTAACTCCTACGAGCAGTACTTC. Based on the CDR3 plus reference TRBV19 and TRBJ2-7, the full variable domain is DGGITQSPKYLFRKEGQNVTLSCEQNLNHDAMYWYRQDPGQGLRLIYYSQIVNDFQKGDIAEGYSVSREKKESFPLTVTSAQKNPTAFYLCASSLTRIVNSYEQYFGPGTRLTVT.

The genes are TRBV28 and TRBJ2-7; D is uncertain. The germline V and J ends were trimmed by 2 bases and 0 bases, with 5 bases remaining between them. CDR3 length: 13 amino acids. Germline lookup yields CDR1 MDHEN and CDR2 SYDVKM. Written as DNA, the CDR3 is TGTGCCAGCAGTTTAGGCAGCTCCTACGAGCAGTACTTC. This gives the protein CASSLGSSYEQYF.

This sequence joins TRBV4-1 and TRBJ2-1; 12 bases align to TRBD1. CDR3 length equals 19 residues. Trimming cost V 4 bases and J 5 bases; bases outside gene matches: 15. Germline lookup yields CDR1 MGHRA and CDR2 YSYEKL. CDR3 in amino acids: CASSPTGQGAKGVHNEQFF. The CDR3 nucleotides are TGCGCCAGCAGCCCAACGGGACAGGGGGCTAAGGGGGTTCACAATGAGCAGTTCTTC.